Each of the 25 T cell receptor beta chains below was sequenced from the same sample in a study of blood T cells in healthy people across ages (dated by TCRdb to about 2015). The protocol used for the library was 5' RACE. Sequencing used an Illumina HiSeq 2500. A second roughly 6 to 11 cycle PCR used a sample-barcoded 5' primer and a J-beta primer mix. In-frame beta chains were kept once TCRdb had trimmed the public reads at Q25 with fastp and called clones with MiXCR. Duplicate CDR3 protein sequences are folded into a single record with the most common DNA and genes. This sample gives around 670,000 distinct CDR3 sequences in total; 25% to 35% of them show up just once. Of the sample, 15% to 17% is held by the ten largest clones. Sequencing was done on a sample of blood. The receptor source for this set is a woman of 80 years or more in good health.

The chain is built from TRBV20-1 and TRBJ1-4; D unclear. Trimming cost V 5 bases and J 8 bases, with 15 bases left between them. The CDR3 consists of 13 residues. Germline loops: CDR1 DFQATT, CDR2 SNEGSKA (reference sequence). The CDR3 here is CSAGGIDREKLFF. The CDR3 DNA sequence: TGCAGTGCTGGAGGTATTGATCGGGAAAAACTGTTTTTT.

The CDR3 loop is CSATKGVDQPQHF. CDR3 sequence (DNA): TGCAGTGCCACAAAGGGGGTCGATCAGCCCCAGCATTTT. The rearrangement links TRBV20-1 to TRBJ1-5; the D gene is possibly TRBD1 (6 bases). This CDR3 is 13 amino acids long. V gave up 6 bases and J gave up 5 bases, with 14 bases separating them. Per the germline V gene, CDR1 is DFQATT and CDR2 is SNEGSKA (reference sequence).

In regard to this clonotype: Given the absence of the conserved phenylalanine or tryptophan at the CDR3 end, a read error is likely. The chain is built from TRBV9 and TRBJ2-2; D perhaps matches TRBD2 (5 bases). Germline CDR1 reads SGDLS; CDR2 reads YYNGEE. Trimming took 2 bases from V and 8 from J, leaving 7 bases between them. This CDR3 comprises 12 residues. The DNA for the CDR3 is TGTGCCAGCAGCGTCACTAGAGGGGAGCTGTTTGTT. This codes for CASSVTRGELFV.

This rearrangement joins TRBV7-9 to TRBJ2-1; 11 positions agree with TRBD1. CDR1 SEHNR and CDR2 FQNEAQ come from the germline V gene (reference sequence). The V segment lost 3 bases and the J segment 8 bases; nucleotides outside the gene matches: 9. This CDR3 contains 16 residues. The CDR3 region is CASSLASGTGGDEQFF. The CDR3 region has the DNA TGTGCCAGCAGCTTGGCCAGCGGGACAGGGGGAGATGAGCAGTTCTTC.

In its sample, this clonotype was seen many times. This chain connects TRBV20-1 to TRBJ2-7; TRBD2 matches 8 bases. The CDR3 covers 15 residues. Germline CDR1 DFQATT, CDR2 SNEGSKA (reference sequence). The V segment lost 0 bases and the J segment 2 bases; nucleotides outside the gene matches: 6. This CDR3 is CSARDPRGGTYEQYF. The CDR3 DNA reads as TGCAGTGCTAGAGATCCCCGGGGGGGTACCTACGAGCAGTACTTC.

The table lists this clonotype with many counts. J is TRBJ2-3 and V is TRBV4-2, with 9 bases identical to TRBD2. The V segment lost 4 bases and the J segment 10 bases; nucleotides outside the gene matches: 21. Germline values: CDR1 LGHNA, CDR2 YNFKEQ. This CDR3 has 18 residues. The CDR3 DNA reads as TGTGCCAGCAGCCCCCGCGGGGCGGCGGGGGGGCAATCCTTTGCGCAGTATTTT. Its protein is CASSPRGAAGGQSFAQYF.

Concerning this clonotype itself: This could be a read error, since a much larger clone is one nucleotide away. The V gene is TRBV2, the J gene TRBJ2-7, with D maybe TRBD1 (5 bases). Germline lookup yields CDR1 SNHLY and CDR2 FYNNEI. This CDR3 region has 14 residues. CDR3 protein: CASGLGRGPYKQYF. The CDR3 DNA sequence: TGTGCCAGCGGGTTGGGAAGGGGCCCCTACAAGCAGTACTTC.

This clonotype was observed at least ten times. CDR3 bases: TGCAGTGCTGGGACAGGGGGCAATCAGCCCCAGCATTTT. It encodes CSAGTGGNQPQHF. The genes are TRBV20-1 and TRBJ1-5; TRBD1 matches 10 bases. Looked up from germline, CDR1 is DFQATT and CDR2 is SNEGSKA (reference sequence). The CDR3 spans 13 residues. With V trimmed by 5 bases and J by 2 bases, 0 bases remained unmatched.

This clonotype was seen a handful of times. This sequence joins TRBV4-3 and TRBJ2-1; 9 nucleotides line up with TRBD2. The ends lost 2 bases at V and 8 bases at J; junction bases unmatched: 10. The CDR3 length is 16 residues. Germline-derived CDR1 and CDR2 are LGHNA and YSLEER. CDR3 in DNA: TGCGCCAGCAGCCAACTAGCGGGGAGCCCTTCGGATGAGCAGTTCTTC. Amino acid sequence: CASSQLAGSPSDEQFF.

This clonotype was seen a handful of times. J is TRBJ1-1 and V is TRBV28; 9 positions match TRBD1. J lost 2 bases, V lost 5 bases, and 9 bases had no gene match. Germline V gene sequence: CDR1 MDHEN, CDR2 SYDVKM. The CDR3 spans 16 residues. Here the CDR3 reads CASSPRLGQGNTEAFF. In nucleotides, the CDR3 is TGTGCCAGCAGTCCCAGATTGGGACAGGGAAACACTGAAGCTTTCTTT.

This clonotype has only a few counts. The chain is built from TRBV4-3 and TRBJ1-4; D uncertain. The CDR3 length is 14 residues. Between the trimmed V and J ends, which lost 0 bases and 5 bases, there was a span of 7 bases. Germline V lookup: CDR1 LGHNA, CDR2 YSLEER. CDR3 loop: CASSQDPLNEKLFF. The CDR3 bases are TGCGCCAGCAGCCAAGACCCCCTCAATGAAAAACTGTTTTTT.

Remarks on this clonotype: An end of the junction does not agree with germline; a read error may underlie this. The chain links TRBV7-2 to TRBJ1-2, with a weak D call TRBD1 (5 bases). CDR3 length equals 12 residues. CDR1 SGHTA and CDR2 FQGNSA come from the germline V gene. CDR3 loop: CASSYPGGQTIF. The CDR3, as DNA: TGTGCCAGCAGCTACCCCGGAGGACAAACGATCTTC.

This clonotype appeared many times. This chain joins TRBV15 and TRBJ2-1, with 10 bases identical to TRBD1. After removal of 9 bases from V and 4 bases from J, the junction contained 6 bases not matched to a gene. CDR3 length: 14 residues. The germline V gene encodes CDR1 LNHNV and CDR2 YYDKDF (reference sequence). This CDR3 is CATARTGGYNEQFF. The CDR3 DNA follows: TGTGCCACGGCACGGACAGGGGGTTACAATGAGCAGTTCTTC.

This clonotype was detected a few times. This could be a read error, since a much larger clone is one nucleotide away. The J gene is TRBJ1-1, the V gene TRBV7-2; tentative D call: TRBD1 (5 bases). Trimming shortened V by 5 bases and J by 6 bases, and 13 bases separated the two germline ends. The CDR3 contains 13 residues. Germline V lookup: CDR1 SGHTA, CDR2 FQGNSA. The CDR3 protein is CASSTQGGAEAFF. The CDR3 nucleotides are TGTGCCAGCAGCACTCAGGGTGGCGCTGAAGCTTTCTTT.

This clonotype appeared a single time. This may come from a read error, since a much larger clone is one base off. This chain uses TRBV6-1 with TRBJ2-4; 7 nucleotides agree with TRBD1. Germline values: CDR1 MNHNS, CDR2 SASEGT. The CDR3 sequence is 14 residues long. Trimming removed 4 bases from V and 8 bases from J; junction bases left unmatched: 8. The CDR3 loop is CASSAPGQRYIQYF. CDR3 DNA: TGTGCCAGCAGTGCCCCGGGACAGAGGTACATTCAGTACTTC.

There are many counts of this clonotype. This chain uses TRBV7-2 with TRBJ1-1; the match to TRBD1 covers 7 bases. The CDR3 is 15 residues long. In germline, CDR1 is SGHTA, CDR2 FQGNSA. Germline trimming cut 1 base from V and 1 base from J; bases unmatched to any gene: 3. CDR3 loop: CASSLDGTANTEAFF. CDR3 DNA sequence: TGTGCCAGCAGCTTAGACGGGACAGCGAACACTGAAGCTTTCTTT.

This clonotype showed up many times. This chain links TRBV10-3 with TRBJ2-7, with TRBD2 as a possible D gene (5 bases). Germline V gene data show CDR1 as ENHRY and CDR2 as SYGVKD. The CDR3 is 12 residues long. The V end lost 6 bases, the J end lost 2 bases, and 8 bases lay between the germline ends. CDR3: CAIRTGTYEQYF. CDR3 nucleotide sequence: TGTGCCATCAGGACGGGAACCTACGAGCAGTACTTC.

Regarding this clonotype: A junction end diverges from the germline sequence, so it may reflect a read error. This rearrangement joins TRBV12-3 or TRBV12-4 to TRBJ2-3; D is perhaps TRBD1 or TRBD2 (5 bases each). The CDR3 totals 13 residues. CDR3 sequence (DNA): TGTGCCTGCAGTGGCCAGGGAGACGATACGCAGTATTTT. Its translation: CACSGQGDDTQYF.

The genes are TRBV12-3 or TRBV12-4 and TRBJ1-2; TRBD1 matches at 8 bases. This CDR3 is built from 17 residues. V trimming: 0 bases; J trimming: 5 bases; junction bases outside the gene matches: 11. In nucleotides, the CDR3 is TGTGCCAGCAGTTTAGCGGTAGGGCAGGGGGCGAGTTATGGCTACACCTTC. Encoded protein: CASSLAVGQGASYGYTF.

The table lists this clonotype with a few counts. This chain links TRBV2 with TRBJ1-1, with D possibly TRBD1 on 6 matching bases. CDR1 and CDR2 (germline): SNHLY, FYNNEI. This CDR3 comprises 13 residues. The ends were cut back, 7 bases at V and 5 bases at J, with 14 bases in the middle. CDR3 protein: CASKTGVRTEAFF. The CDR3 nucleotides are TGTGCCAGCAAGACAGGTGTTAGGACTGAAGCTTTCTTT.

This clonotype was seen at least ten times. This chain links TRBV4-2 with TRBJ1-2; D gene ambiguous. Germline V CDR1 and CDR2: LGHNA, YNFKEQ. V was trimmed by 2 bases and J by 2 bases, leaving 12 bases between them. There are 15 residues in the CDR3. As DNA, the CDR3 is TGTGCCAGCAGCCAAAGTGGGGAGGGCAACTATGGCTACACCTTC. The encoded protein is CASSQSGEGNYGYTF.

This rearrangement joins TRBV18 to TRBJ2-2; 7 positions match TRBD1. Germline V gene lookup returns CDR1 KGHSH and CDR2 LQKENI. This CDR3 contains 16 residues. Losses at the gene ends were 3 bases for V and 2 bases for J; bases not matched to a gene: 6. CDR3 DNA sequence: TGTGCCAGCTCACCGAAGAACAGGGGTAACACCGGGGAGCTGTTTTTT. This codes for CASSPKNRGNTGELFF.

This clonotype was counted many times. The rearrangement links TRBV7-9 to TRBJ2-7; no firm D call. V lost 1 base, J lost 4 bases, and 8 bases lay in between. Per germline, CDR1 SEHNR and CDR2 FQNEAQ (reference sequence). This CDR3 is built from 13 residues. The CDR3 DNA follows: TGTGCCAGCAGCTTAGACACACAATACGAGCAGTACTTC. The encoded protein is CASSLDTQYEQYF.

A note on this clonotype: A much larger clone differs by one base, so this may be a read error. The chain has TRBV28 and TRBJ2-5, with TRBD2 matching over 9 bases. CDR3 length: 15 amino acids. CDR1 and CDR2 (germline): MDHEN, SYDVKM. V was pared by 2 bases and J by 11 bases, with 12 bases of the junction left unmatched. Written as DNA, the CDR3 is TGTGCCAGCAGTTTACCCAGCGGGGGGCGCTCTGGGCAGTACTTC. Its protein product is CASSLPSGGRSGQYF.

This clonotype was observed a handful of times. This may arise from a read error, as a much more abundant clone is one base away. The genes are TRBV7-2 and TRBJ2-1, with TRBD1 as a possible D gene (6 bases). V lost 5 bases to trimming and J lost 13 bases, with 21 bases between them. There are 14 residues in the CDR3. The germline CDR1 and CDR2 sequences are SGHTA and FQGNSA. CDR3 in amino acids: CASSHRTAQETQFF. CDR3 nucleotide sequence: TGTGCCAGCAGCCATCGGACAGCCCAAGAGACCCAGTTCTTC. Full variable domain (missing parts from reference TRBV7-2 and TRBJ2-1): GAGVSQSPSNKVTEKGKDVELRCDPISGHTALYWYRQSLGQGLEFLIYFQGNSAPDKSGLPSDRFSAERTGGSVSTLTIQRTQQEDSAVYLCASSHRTAQETQFFGPGTRLTVL.